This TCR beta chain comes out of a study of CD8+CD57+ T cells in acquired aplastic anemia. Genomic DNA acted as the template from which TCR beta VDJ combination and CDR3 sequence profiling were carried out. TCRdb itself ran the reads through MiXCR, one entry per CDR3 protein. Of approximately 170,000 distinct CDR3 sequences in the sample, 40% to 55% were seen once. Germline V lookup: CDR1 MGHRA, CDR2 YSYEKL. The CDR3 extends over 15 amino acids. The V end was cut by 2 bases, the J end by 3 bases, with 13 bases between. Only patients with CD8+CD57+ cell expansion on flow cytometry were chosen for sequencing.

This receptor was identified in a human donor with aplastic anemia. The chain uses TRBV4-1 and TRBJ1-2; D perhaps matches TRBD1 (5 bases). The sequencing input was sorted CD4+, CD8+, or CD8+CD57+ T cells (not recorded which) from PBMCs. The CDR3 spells CASSQYDSTDYGYTF. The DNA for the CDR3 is TGCGCCAGCAGCCAATATGACAGTACCGACTATGGCTACACCTTC.